One sample yielded the 19 T cell receptor beta chains listed below, sequenced in a study of graft-versus-host responses after intestinal transplantation (dated by TCRdb to 2020 to 2023). The library was generated by the immunoSEQ multiplex PCR assay. Here the immuneACCESS table is served through TCRdb, limited to in-frame sequences with V and J called. Missing clones are a known gap in these copies; in checked studies unresolved V genes cover under half, and the rest lacks a known reason. Across this sample there are 6,500 to 7,500 clones, with around 30% seen only once. The top ten constitute roughly 4% of the sample. The sample's time point label is to be understood as: cells obtained before transplantation from donor or recipient. The sample here was alloreactive CD4+ T cells from a mixed lymphocyte reaction culture, taken before transplantation. The cell subset or site label for this specimen denotes: CFSE-low proliferating T cells sorted from roughly six-day pre-transplant mixed lymphocyte reaction (GvH or HvG direction). The source of these receptors is a human patient who was an organ donor for intestinal transplantation.

V gene TRBV2 combines with J gene TRBJ1-4; the match to TRBD1 covers 8 bases. Germline loops: CDR1 SNHLY, CDR2 FYNNEI. This CDR3 comprises 15 residues. Trimming at V came to 7 bases and at J to 8 bases, leaving 12 bases not matched to a gene. This CDR3 is CASIRPGQATEKLFF. CDR3 DNA: TGTGCCAGCATCAGACCGGGACAGGCGACCGAAAAACTGTTTTTT.

J is TRBJ2-3 and V is TRBV7-2; 13 positions match TRBD2. J lost 3 bases, V lost 4 bases, and 7 bases had no gene match. The germline V gene has CDR1 SGHTA and CDR2 FQGNSA. This CDR3 has 17 amino acids. The CDR3 DNA reads as TGTGCCAGCAGCTACTGGCGGACTAGCGGGAGTACAGATACGCAGTATTTT. The encoded protein is CASSYWRTSGSTDTQYF. Together with reference TRBV7-2 and TRBJ2-3, the CDR3 gives the full variable domain: GAGVSQSPSNKVTEKGKDVELRCDPISGHTALYWYRQSLGQGLEFLIYFQGNSAPDKSGLPSDRFSAERTGGSVSTLTIQRTQQEDSAVYLCASSYWRTSGSTDTQYFGPGTRLTVL.

This chain joins TRBV4-3 and TRBJ1-3, with D possibly matching TRBD1 (5 bases). This CDR3 spans 15 amino acids. Germline V gene data show CDR1 as LGHNA and CDR2 as YSLEER. V dropped 4 bases and J dropped 3 bases, with 13 bases sitting between them. In DNA, the CDR3 is TGCGCCAGCAGCCGAGGCCGGGACTATGGAAACACCATATATTTT. It is translated as CASSRGRDYGNTIYF.

The chain has TRBV2 and TRBJ1-5, with unresolved D. The CDR3 has 11 amino acids. V was shortened by 6 bases and J by 5 bases, with 5 bases between the two germline ends. CDR1 SNHLY and CDR2 FYNNEI come from the germline V gene. The CDR3 DNA sequence: TGTGCCAGCAGGAGGGATCAGCCCCAGCATTTT. Residues: CASRRDQPQHF.

This chain uses TRBV11-1 with TRBJ2-1; no clear D gene. Germline-derived CDR1 and CDR2 are SGHAT and FQDESV (reference sequence). Trimming left V 3 bases short and J 6 bases short, with 21 bases between. The CDR3 runs to 17 residues. The CDR3 protein is CASSLGRMGRRPNEQFF. CDR3 bases: TGTGCCAGCAGCTTGGGTCGGATGGGCAGGCGACCCAATGAGCAGTTCTTC.

By its share, this clone is medium-sized. The V and J genes are TRBV11-3 and TRBJ2-1, with 8 positions matching TRBD2. This CDR3 has 15 amino acids. Germline trimming cut 2 bases from V and 4 bases from J; bases unmatched to any gene: 4. Germline assignment: CDR1 SGHNT and CDR2 YENEEA. The CDR3 protein is CASSLRGLVYNEQFF. The CDR3 DNA reads TGTGCCAGCAGCTTACGGGGACTAGTATACAATGAGCAGTTCTTC.

V gene TRBV6-5 combines with J gene TRBJ1-2; 9 nucleotides agree with TRBD1. CDR1 is MNHEY, CDR2 SVGAGI, per germline. CDR3 length: 15 amino acids. Trimming removed 5 bases from V and 0 bases from J; junction bases left unmatched: 4. The DNA for the CDR3 is TGTGCCAGCAGTAGGGGGGACAGGGCTAACTATGGCTACACCTTC. This gives the protein CASSRGDRANYGYTF.

V is TRBV19 and J is TRBJ2-5, with 8 bases lining up with TRBD2. The CDR3 runs to 13 residues. Germline V gene data show CDR1 as LNHDA and CDR2 as SQIVND (reference sequence). Trimming took 8 bases from V and 6 from J; bases not matched to a gene: 8. CDR3 bases: TGTGCCAGTCGGGGCGGGGGGAGGAAGACCCAGTACTTC. This gives the protein CASRGGGRKTQYF. The variable domain in full, with the rest retrieved from reference TRBV19 and TRBJ2-5, is DGGITQSPKYLFRKEGQNVTLSCEQNLNHDAMYWYRQDPGQGLRLIYYSQIVNDFQKGDIAEGYSVSREKKESFPLTVTSAQKNPTAFYLCASRGGGRKTQYFGPGTRLLVL.

The DNA for the CDR3 is TGTGCCAGCAGCTCACCTGGGGACAGGGGATATAGGTCTCGGAGCGAGCAGTACTTC. Encoded protein: CASSSPGDRGYRSRSEQYF. The chain joins TRBV5-4 to TRBJ2-7, with 10 bases lining up with TRBD1. Germline CDR1 SGHNT, CDR2 YYREEE (reference sequence). The CDR3 is 19 residues long. With 3 bases clipped from V and 6 bases from J, the junction kept 21 bases outside the gene matches.

The rearrangement joins TRBV4-2 to TRBJ2-2; 9 bases agree with TRBD2. CDR1 is LGHNA, CDR2 YNFKEQ, per germline. This CDR3 has 19 residues. Trimming cost V 2 bases and J 1 base; bases outside gene matches: 11. In nucleotides, the CDR3 is TGTGCCAGCAGCCAATCCTACAGTAGCGGGGGCCGGAACACCGGGGAGCTGTTTTTT. Protein sequence: CASSQSYSSGGRNTGELFF.

The rearrangement uses TRBV6-5 and TRBJ1-2; no definite D call. The CDR3 loop spans 14 amino acids. With 5 bases removed from V and 4 bases from J, the gap between germline ends came to 14 bases. The germline V gene has CDR1 MNHEY and CDR2 SVGAGI. The CDR3 sequence is CASSEVGGGYGYTF. CDR3 coding DNA: TGTGCCAGCAGTGAAGTGGGTGGAGGCTATGGCTACACCTTC.

The chain is built from TRBV7-9 and TRBJ1-5; D is possibly TRBD1 (5 bases). The germline CDR1 and CDR2 sequences are SEHNR and FQNEAQ (reference sequence). V gave up 2 bases and J gave up 3 bases, with 8 bases separating them. CDR3 length: 14 amino acids. The CDR3 DNA follows: TGTGCCAGCAGCTTAACAGGATTCAATCAGCCCCAGCATTTT. Protein: CASSLTGFNQPQHF.

The V and J genes are TRBV19 and TRBJ1-3; D not certain. V was cut by 2 bases and J by 0 bases, with 5 bases left in between. Looked up from germline, CDR1 is LNHDA and CDR2 is SQIVND (reference sequence). The CDR3 runs 14 residues. The CDR3 is CASSIRVSGNTIYF. Written as DNA, the CDR3 is TGTGCCAGTAGTATACGAGTCTCTGGAAACACCATATATTTT.

This clone was observed a handful of times. The chain uses TRBV6-5 and TRBJ2-1, with 7 bases fitting TRBD1. Per the germline V gene, CDR1 is MNHEY and CDR2 is SVGAGI. This CDR3 region has 16 residues. The V and J ends lost 0 bases and 4 bases, in that order; junction bases with no gene match: 6. As DNA, the CDR3 is TGTGCCAGCAGTTACTCTAGAGGGGGCCTATACAATGAGCAGTTCTTC. This sequence encodes CASSYSRGGLYNEQFF.

V is TRBV28 and J is TRBJ1-1; a weak D match, TRBD1 (6 bases). The V end lost 9 bases, the J end lost 6 bases, and 11 bases lay between the germline ends. The length of the CDR3 is 11 residues. Per germline, CDR1 MDHEN and CDR2 SYDVKM. CDR3 in DNA: TGTGCCAGTCCACAGGGATCTGAAGCTTTCTTT. Its protein is CASPQGSEAFF.

The chain recombines TRBV19 with TRBJ2-3; D perhaps matches TRBD2 (7 bases). Germline V gene data show CDR1 as LNHDA and CDR2 as SQIVND (reference sequence). V shed 3 bases and J shed 7 bases, with 14 bases lying between them. The CDR3 extends over 14 amino acids. The CDR3 is CASSIRGGTHTQYF. The CDR3 nucleotides read TGTGCCAGTAGTATTCGCGGGGGCACCCATACGCAGTATTTT.

J is TRBJ1-5 and V is TRBV27; 9 nucleotides line up with TRBD1. The CDR3 has 15 amino acids. The junction had 4 bases not matched to a gene; V was cut back by 6 bases and J by 1 base. Germline V gene data show CDR1 as MNHEY and CDR2 as SMNVEV (reference sequence). In DNA, the CDR3 is TGTGCCAGCAGGCAGACAGGGGGAAGCAATCAGCCCCAGCATTTT. Residues: CASRQTGGSNQPQHF.

The genes are TRBV21-1 and TRBJ2-7; the table calls TRBD2, which could not be checked here. TRBV21-1 is noted as a pseudogene. CDR3 size: 16 residues. CDR3: CASNRTRQGGEDEQYF. DNA for the CDR3: TGTGCCAGCAACAGAACCCGGCAGGGTGGGGAGGACGAGCAGTACTTC.

J is TRBJ2-5 and V is TRBV19, with D possibly TRBD1 on 6 matching bases. Trimming pared 9 bases from V and 0 bases from J, leaving 23 bases between. This CDR3 is built from 17 residues. Germline lookup yields CDR1 LNHDA and CDR2 SQIVND (reference sequence). CDR3: CARGASQLVIDQETQYF. The CDR3 DNA sequence: TGTGCCAGGGGGGCATCTCAGCTAGTTATCGACCAAGAGACCCAGTACTTC.